What follows are 7 T cell receptor beta chains derived from one specimen sequenced in a study of T-cell memory formation after mild COVID-19 (dated by TCRdb to the early 2020s). Libraries were made using 5' RACE. These reads were obtained on an Illumina NovaSeq 6000. Clones were called with MiXCR by TCRdb after fastp trimmed the public reads at Q25, and only in-frame beta chains were retained. Each record represents a unique CDR3 protein, reported with the most common genes and DNA among its rows. The sample table contains about 400,000 distinct CDR3 sequences; only one count was recorded for less than 25% of them. About 10% of the sample goes to the ten largest clones. Sequenced material: PBMCs or a T cell subset sorted from them (not recorded which). The receptors were gathered from an adult woman who had mild COVID-19 (a few samples of this study predate the infection). The sample titles of this study are shuffled in the database, so cell type and time point are left out; the donor was told from shared clones.

The rearrangement uses TRBV27 and TRBJ2-7; D remains ambiguous. Germline values: CDR1 MNHEY, CDR2 SMNVEV (reference sequence). The CDR3 is made up of 14 amino acids. Between the trimmed V and J ends, which lost 6 bases and 3 bases, there was a span of 15 bases. This chain's CDR3 is CASSPAGPVYEQYF. In nucleotides, the CDR3 is TGTGCCAGCAGCCCCGCAGGTCCCGTCTACGAGCAGTACTTC.

This clonotype has just a few counts. The chain recombines TRBV12-3 or TRBV12-4 with TRBJ2-5; no reliable D call. This CDR3 spans 12 amino acids. V lost 10 bases, J lost 1 base, and 10 bases lay in between. CDR3 nucleotide sequence: TGTGCCATCAGGATGGGCCAAGAGACCCAGTACTTC. Translation: CAIRMGQETQYF.

The chain is built from TRBV11-2 and TRBJ2-2; no firm D call. V gave up 8 bases and J gave up 0 bases, with 7 bases separating them. The CDR3 contains 13 residues. Germline-derived CDR1 and CDR2 are SGHAT and FQNNGV. In DNA, the CDR3 is TGTGCCAGCGAGAGGCCGAACACCGGGGAGCTGTTTTTT. Residues: CASERPNTGELFF.

This CDR3 is CSARDWLVRELFF. The CDR3 DNA reads as TGCAGTGCTAGAGATTGGTTAGTCAGGGAGCTGTTTTTT. J is TRBJ2-2 and V is TRBV20-1; no clear D gene. This CDR3 has 13 amino acids. Germline CDR1 is DFQATT and CDR2 is SNEGSKA (reference sequence). V was cut by 0 bases and J by 9 bases, with 11 bases left in between.

V gene TRBV3-1 combines with J gene TRBJ2-2, with D unresolved. The CDR3 spans 14 residues. From germline, CDR1 is LGHDT and CDR2 YNNKEL (reference sequence). Trimming stripped 1 base from V and 3 bases from J, with 6 bases between. The CDR3 reads CASSQGGYTGELFF. In DNA form, the CDR3 reads TGTGCCAGCAGCCAAGGGGGATACACCGGGGAGCTGTTTTTT.

The chain carries TRBV4-2 and TRBJ2-1; 15 nucleotides align to TRBD2. V shed 1 base and J 6 bases; nucleotides not matched to a gene: 1. Germline V CDR1 and CDR2: LGHNA, YNFKEQ. CDR3 size: 16 residues. The CDR3 is CASSQAGLAGGNEQFF. In DNA, the CDR3 is TGTGCCAGCAGCCAAGCGGGACTAGCGGGGGGCAATGAGCAGTTCTTC.

The chain joins TRBV7-2 to TRBJ1-4; weak D call: TRBD1 (6 bases). Germline CDR1 reads SGHTA; CDR2 reads FQGNSA. This CDR3 is 16 amino acids long. Trimming left V 5 bases short and J 3 bases short, with 16 bases between. CDR3 DNA: TGTGCCAGCAGCCTCGACTCGACAGGCCCTAATGAAAAACTGTTTTTT. It encodes CASSLDSTGPNEKLFF.